The 7 T cell receptor beta chains in this list originate from one sample, sequenced in a study of T cells in Graves' hyperthyroidism and ophthalmopathy. Researchers amplified the TCR beta CDR3 regions from RNA transcripts. The TCR CDR3 was amplified in a first-round RT-PCR using the HTBI primer set. TCRdb processed the multiplex PCR reads anew with MiXCR; each CDR3 protein has one entry. Among under 400,000 distinct CDR3 sequences listed, approximately 13% were seen once. Sequencing used blood. These receptors were obtained from a young woman with Graves' hyperthyroidism.

The J gene is TRBJ2-7, the V gene TRBV12-3 or TRBV12-4; 8 nucleotides line up with TRBD2. The CDR3 length is 15 residues. Trimming removed 3 bases from V and 1 base from J; junction bases left unmatched: 5. CDR3: CASSFPGGVSYEQYF. DNA of the CDR3: TGTGCCAGCAGTTTCCCGGGGGGGGTATCCTACGAGCAGTACTTC.

The rearrangement links TRBV30 to TRBJ1-3; D might be TRBD1 (5 bases). Germline V gene sequence: CDR1 GTSNPN, CDR2 SVGIG (reference sequence). The CDR3 length is 13 residues. The germline V and J ends were trimmed by 7 bases and 3 bases, with 13 bases remaining between them. The CDR3 spells CASTGLVGNTIYF. Here the CDR3 DNA reads TGTGCCTCCACGGGGCTGGTTGGAAACACCATATATTTT. Full variable domain (rest looked up from reference TRBV30 and TRBJ1-3): SQTIHQWPATLVQPVGSPLSLECTVEGTSNPNLYWYRQAAGRGLQLLFYSVGIGQISSEVPQNLSASRPQDRQFILSSKKLLLSDSGFYLCASTGLVGNTIYFGEGSWLTVV.

This rearrangement joins TRBV7-3 to TRBJ1-1; D uncertain. Germline V gene lookup returns CDR1 SGHTA and CDR2 FQGTGA. V shed 2 bases and J shed 4 bases, with 14 bases lying between them. CDR3 size: 15 residues. The CDR3 loop is CASSLGKIGATEAFF. The DNA for the CDR3 is TGTGCCAGCAGCTTAGGGAAGATCGGTGCCACTGAAGCTTTCTTT.

The table lists this clonotype with many counts. The chain combines TRBV10-1 with TRBJ2-3; D is possibly TRBD2 (7 bases). The CDR3 totals 16 residues. Looked up from germline, CDR1 is WNHNN and CDR2 is SYGVQD (reference sequence). The V gene lost 1 base and the J gene lost 5 bases, with 16 bases spanning the gap. CDR3 amino acids: CASSELGGQGRDTQYF. CDR3 DNA: TGCGCCAGCAGTGAGTTGGGGGGGCAGGGGAGAGATACGCAGTATTTT.

The chain employs TRBV7-9 and TRBJ1-4, with a possible D match to TRBD1 (6 bases). Germline CDR1 and CDR2: SEHNR and FQNEAQ (reference sequence). Trimming removed 3 bases at V and 2 bases at J, with 10 bases between. The CDR3 length is 15 residues. The CDR3 is CASSLLQGTNEKLFF. The CDR3 nucleotides are TGTGCCAGCAGCTTGTTACAGGGCACTAATGAAAAACTGTTTTTT.

This clonotype showed up many times. The chain combines TRBV28 with TRBJ2-7; 10 bases agree with TRBD1. V shed 3 bases and J 4 bases; nucleotides not matched to a gene: 3. This CDR3 region has 14 residues. The germline CDR1 and CDR2 sequences are MDHEN and SYDVKM. The CDR3 nucleotides are TGTGCCAGCAGTTTCATGGACAGGGGGTACGAGCAGTACTTC. It codes for CASSFMDRGYEQYF.

This clonotype has ten or more counts. The chain combines TRBV2 with TRBJ2-4; no definite D call. This CDR3 is built from 13 residues. CDR1 and CDR2 (germline): SNHLY, FYNNEI. Trimming removed 2 bases from V and 5 bases from J, with 7 bases in between. This chain's CDR3 is CASSERSQNIQYF. The CDR3 coding sequence is TGTGCCAGCAGTGAACGGTCTCAAAACATTCAGTACTTC. Looking up the rest from reference TRBV2 and TRBJ2-4 gives the full variable domain: EPEVTQTPSHQVTQMGQEVILRCVPISNHLYFYWYRQILGQKVEFLVSFYNNEISEKSEIFDDQFSVERPDGSNFTLKIRSTKLEDSAMYFCASSERSQNIQYFGAGTRLSVL.